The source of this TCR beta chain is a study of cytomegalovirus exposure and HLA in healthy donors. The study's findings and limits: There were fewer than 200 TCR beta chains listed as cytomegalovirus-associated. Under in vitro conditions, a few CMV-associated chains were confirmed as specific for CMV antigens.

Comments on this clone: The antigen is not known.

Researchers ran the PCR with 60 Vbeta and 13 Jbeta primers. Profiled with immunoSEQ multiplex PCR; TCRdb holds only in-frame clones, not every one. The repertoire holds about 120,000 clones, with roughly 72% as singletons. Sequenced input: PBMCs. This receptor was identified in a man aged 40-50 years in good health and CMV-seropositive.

CDR3 sequence (DNA): TGCAGCGTTTCCGCTATTGAGACCCAGTACTTC. It codes for CSVSAIETQYF. The chain has TRBV29-1 and TRBJ2-5, with unresolved D. Germline CDR1 reads SQVTM; CDR2 reads ANQGSEA. This CDR3 region has 11 residues. The V end lost 5 bases, the J end lost 5 bases, and 9 bases lay between the germline ends.